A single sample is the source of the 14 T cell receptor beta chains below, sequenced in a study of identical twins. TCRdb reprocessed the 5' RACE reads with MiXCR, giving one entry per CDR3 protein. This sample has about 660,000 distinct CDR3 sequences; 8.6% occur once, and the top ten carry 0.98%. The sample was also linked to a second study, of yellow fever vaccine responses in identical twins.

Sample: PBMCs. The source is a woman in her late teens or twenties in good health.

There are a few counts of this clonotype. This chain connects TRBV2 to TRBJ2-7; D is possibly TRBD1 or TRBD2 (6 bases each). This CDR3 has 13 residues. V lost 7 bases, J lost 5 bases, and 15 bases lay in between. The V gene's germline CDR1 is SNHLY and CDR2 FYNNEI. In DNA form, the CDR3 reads TGTGCCAGCATGGGGACGGAGGGGGACGAGCAGTACTTC. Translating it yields CASMGTEGDEQYF.

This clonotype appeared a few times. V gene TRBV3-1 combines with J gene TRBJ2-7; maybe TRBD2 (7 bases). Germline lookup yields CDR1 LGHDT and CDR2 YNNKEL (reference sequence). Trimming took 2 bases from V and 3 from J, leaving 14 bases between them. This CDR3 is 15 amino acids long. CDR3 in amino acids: CASSQTGGPLYEQYF. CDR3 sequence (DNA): TGTGCCAGCAGCCAAACCGGGGGGCCACTCTACGAGCAGTACTTC.

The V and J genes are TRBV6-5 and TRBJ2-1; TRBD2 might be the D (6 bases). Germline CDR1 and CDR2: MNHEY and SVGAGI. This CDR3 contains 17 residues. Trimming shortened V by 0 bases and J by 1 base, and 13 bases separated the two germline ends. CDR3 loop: CASSYSTSGESYNEQFF. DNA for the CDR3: TGTGCCAGCAGTTACTCGACTTCGGGGGAGTCCTACAATGAGCAGTTCTTC.

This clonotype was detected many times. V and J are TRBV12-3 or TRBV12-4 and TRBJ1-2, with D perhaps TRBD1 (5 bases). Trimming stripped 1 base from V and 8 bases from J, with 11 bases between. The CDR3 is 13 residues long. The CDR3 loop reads CASSLGGPNGYTF. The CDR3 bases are TGTGCCAGCAGTTTAGGGGGCCCGAACGGCTACACCTTC.

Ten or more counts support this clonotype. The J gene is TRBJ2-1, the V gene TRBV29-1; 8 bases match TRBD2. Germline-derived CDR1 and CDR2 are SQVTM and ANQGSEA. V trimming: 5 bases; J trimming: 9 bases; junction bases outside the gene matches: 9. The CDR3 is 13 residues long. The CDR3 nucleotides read TGCAGCGTTTACACCAGCGGGGGCCCTGAGCAGTTCTTC. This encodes CSVYTSGGPEQFF.

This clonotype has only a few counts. This chain's CDR3 is CSAIRGATDEQFF. CDR3 coding DNA: TGCAGTGCTATCAGGGGGGCAACGGATGAGCAGTTCTTC. The chain combines TRBV20-1 with TRBJ2-1, with D maybe TRBD1 (7 bases). The V gene lost 4 bases and the J gene lost 8 bases, with 15 bases spanning the gap. Germline V CDR1 and CDR2: DFQATT, SNEGSKA (reference sequence). This CDR3 comprises 13 residues.

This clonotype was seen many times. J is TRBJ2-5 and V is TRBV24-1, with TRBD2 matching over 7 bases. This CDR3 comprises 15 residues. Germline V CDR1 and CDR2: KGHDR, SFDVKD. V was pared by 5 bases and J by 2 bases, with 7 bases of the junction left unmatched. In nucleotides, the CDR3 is TGTGCCACCAGTGCCTCCGGGACTACTCAAGAGACCCAGTACTTC. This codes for CATSASGTTQETQYF.

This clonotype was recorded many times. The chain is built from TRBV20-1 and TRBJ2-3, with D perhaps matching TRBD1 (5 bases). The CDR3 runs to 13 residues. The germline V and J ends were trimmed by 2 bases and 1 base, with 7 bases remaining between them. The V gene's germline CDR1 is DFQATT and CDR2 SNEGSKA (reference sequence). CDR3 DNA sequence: TGCAGTGCTAGACAGGGCGGCACAGATACGCAGTATTTT. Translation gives CSARQGGTDTQYF.

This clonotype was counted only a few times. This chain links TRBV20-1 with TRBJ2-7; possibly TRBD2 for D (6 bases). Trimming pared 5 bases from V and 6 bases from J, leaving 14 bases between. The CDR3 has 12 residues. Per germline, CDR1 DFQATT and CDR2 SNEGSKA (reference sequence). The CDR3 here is CSASGLLGEQYF. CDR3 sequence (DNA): TGCAGTGCTTCGGGACTTCTGGGCGAGCAGTACTTC.

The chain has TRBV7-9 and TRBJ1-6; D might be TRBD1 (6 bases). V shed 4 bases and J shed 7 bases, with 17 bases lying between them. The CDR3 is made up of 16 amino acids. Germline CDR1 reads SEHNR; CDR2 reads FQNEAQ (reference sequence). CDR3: CASSSISGGVNSPLHF. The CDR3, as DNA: TGTGCCAGCAGCTCCATCAGTGGGGGCGTAAATTCACCCCTCCACTTT.

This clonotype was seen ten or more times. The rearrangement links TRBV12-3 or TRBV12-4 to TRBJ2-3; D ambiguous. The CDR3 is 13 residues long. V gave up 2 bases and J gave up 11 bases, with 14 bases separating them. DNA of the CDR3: TGTGCCAGCAGTTTACCCCAGGCTATTGAGCAGTATTTT. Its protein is CASSLPQAIEQYF.

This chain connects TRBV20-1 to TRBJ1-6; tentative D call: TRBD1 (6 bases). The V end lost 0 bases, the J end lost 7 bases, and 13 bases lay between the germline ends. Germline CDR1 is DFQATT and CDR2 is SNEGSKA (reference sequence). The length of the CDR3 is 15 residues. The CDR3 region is CSAREAGQANSPLHF. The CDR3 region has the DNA TGCAGTGCTAGAGAGGCGGGACAAGCAAATTCACCCCTCCACTTT.

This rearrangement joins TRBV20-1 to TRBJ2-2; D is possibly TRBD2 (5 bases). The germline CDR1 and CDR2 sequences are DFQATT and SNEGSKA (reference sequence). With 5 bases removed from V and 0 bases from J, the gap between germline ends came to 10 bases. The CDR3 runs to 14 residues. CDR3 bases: TGCAGTGCTCCTAGCCCATCGAACACCGGGGAGCTGTTTTTT. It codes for CSAPSPSNTGELFF.

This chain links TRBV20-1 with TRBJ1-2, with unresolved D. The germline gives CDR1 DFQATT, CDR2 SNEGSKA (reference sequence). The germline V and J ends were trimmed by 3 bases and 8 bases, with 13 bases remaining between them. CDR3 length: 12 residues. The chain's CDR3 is CSARSQPLGYTF. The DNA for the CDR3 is TGCAGTGCTAGGTCCCAGCCCTTGGGCTACACCTTC.